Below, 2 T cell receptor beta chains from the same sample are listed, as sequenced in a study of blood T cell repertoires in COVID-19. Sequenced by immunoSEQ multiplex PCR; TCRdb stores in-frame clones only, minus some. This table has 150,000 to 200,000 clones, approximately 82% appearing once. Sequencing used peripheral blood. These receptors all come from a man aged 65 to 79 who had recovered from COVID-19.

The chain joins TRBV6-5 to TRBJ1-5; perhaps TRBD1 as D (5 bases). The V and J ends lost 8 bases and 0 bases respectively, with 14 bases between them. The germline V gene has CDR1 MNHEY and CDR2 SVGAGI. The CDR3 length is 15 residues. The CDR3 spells CASFGGDGSNQPQHF. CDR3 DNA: TGTGCCAGCTTCGGGGGGGATGGTAGCAATCAGCCCCAGCATTTT.

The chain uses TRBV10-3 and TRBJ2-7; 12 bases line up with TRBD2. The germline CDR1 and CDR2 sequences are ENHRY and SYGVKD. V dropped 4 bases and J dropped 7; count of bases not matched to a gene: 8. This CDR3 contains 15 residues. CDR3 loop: CAISATSGSVWEQYF. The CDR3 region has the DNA TGTGCCATCAGTGCGACTAGCGGGAGTGTTTGGGAGCAGTACTTC.